The following is a TCR beta chain sequence with its context. CDR3 length: 13 amino acids. V was pared by 4 bases and J by 5 bases, with 9 bases between. Germline CDR1 and CDR2: SNHLY and FYNNEI. The data belong to a study of CD8+CD57+ T cells in acquired aplastic anemia. Turning to the study itself: The study obtained an average of around 2.9 ug of DNA from sorted CD4+ and CD8+ cells.

Sequencing was done on patients that had shown CD8+CD57+ cell expansion by flow cytometry. TCR beta VDJ and CDR3 profiles were obtained from a genomic DNA template. TCRdb independently ran MiXCR on the reads; one entry per CDR3 protein. This table holds 180,000 or so distinct CDR3 sequences, over 40% found once. The sequence derives from a human donor with aplastic anemia. The chain links TRBV2 to TRBJ2-1, with a tentative D call TRBD1 (5 bases). The sequencing input was sorted CD4+, CD8+, or CD8+CD57+ T cells (not recorded which) from PBMCs. Here the CDR3 DNA reads TGTGCCAGCAGTGGACAGTCCCACAATGAGCAGTTCTTC. Translating it yields CASSGQSHNEQFF.